The count of the clone carrying this T cell receptor beta chain is one. Followed longitudinally, the Seattle patients had been enrolled during active infection. This entry is derived from a study of blood T cell repertoires in COVID-19. Study context: Specimens from acute and convalescent COVID-19 originated in the United States, Italy and Spain. T cells, B-cell-depleted T cells, or PBMCs provided the cDNA or gDNA that served as material.

Germline CDR1 LNHDA, CDR2 SQIVND (reference sequence). J was trimmed by 1 base and V by 4 bases; bases with no gene match: 8. This CDR3 has 16 amino acids. In the original workflow: Scientists estimated how many nucleated cells there were by amplifying reference gene primers. Sequencing used immunoSEQ multiplex PCR; TCRdb keeps in-frame clones, though not all of them. The V and J calls and clone size were taken over from that table, and D and trimming were inferred from the DNA. There are roughly 29,000 clones in the sample; roughly 85% occur only once, and approximately 30% lies in the top ten. This rearrangement joins TRBV19 to TRBJ2-3; 7 bases match TRBD2. The sequenced material came from peripheral blood. The clonotype comes from a woman aged 80 or over with COVID-19, enrolled during active disease. The CDR3 loop reads CASSRGMLAGTDTQYF. In nucleotides, the CDR3 is TGTGCCAGTAGTAGAGGGATGCTAGCGGGCACAGATACGCAGTATTTT.